One sample yielded the 29 T cell receptor beta chains listed below, sequenced in a study of regulatory T cells in long-lasting Graves disease. Arm-PCR of CDR3 regions with iRepertoire HTBI primers generated TCR beta libraries. TCRdb reanalysed the multiplex PCR reads using MiXCR and keeps one entry per CDR3 protein. The table shows fewer than 450,000 distinct CDR3 sequences, with around 24% occurring only once. Stated time point: persistent/refractory GD, antithyroid drugs over 5 years with positive TRAb. The TCR library used RNA extracted from PBMCs. The sequenced sample was peripheral blood mononuclear cells (PBMCs), obtained when the disease was refractory, from a patient treated with antithyroid drugs. The receptors originated from a female donor with Graves disease.

This clonotype has only a few counts. This chain connects TRBV15 to TRBJ1-3, with 7 bases matching TRBD1. Germline values: CDR1 LNHNV, CDR2 YYDKDF (reference sequence). This CDR3 comprises 16 residues. The J segment lost 4 bases and the V segment lost 5 bases, leaving 11 bases of the junction unmatched. The CDR3 is CATSGPHRGGGNTIYF. In DNA, the CDR3 is TGTGCCACCAGCGGCCCCCACAGGGGAGGAGGAAACACCATATATTTT.

V is TRBV11-2 and J is TRBJ2-5, with a tentative D call TRBD1 (6 bases). This CDR3 comprises 15 residues. CDR1 SGHAT and CDR2 FQNNGV come from the germline V gene. Trimming stripped 4 bases from V and 2 bases from J, with 14 bases between. Here the CDR3 DNA reads TGTGCCAGCAGCTACAGGGAAGGGCGACAAGAGACCCAGTACTTC. Translating gives CASSYREGRQETQYF.

The chain links TRBV5-1 to TRBJ2-7; D is ambiguous. V lost 4 bases and J lost 2, with 10 bases in between. Germline CDR1 is SGHRS and CDR2 is YFSETQ. This CDR3 is 13 amino acids long. CDR3 in amino acids: CASSIGRAYEQYF. CDR3 bases: TGCGCCAGCAGCATCGGACGGGCCTACGAGCAGTACTTC.

The table lists this clonotype with many counts. CDR3 sequence: CASSPYMKETQYF. The CDR3 bases are TGTGCCAGCAGCCCTTACATGAAAGAGACCCAGTACTTC. The rearrangement uses TRBV3-1 and TRBJ2-5; D gene unclear. V was shortened by 4 bases and J by 3 bases, with 9 bases between the two germline ends. CDR1 and CDR2 from the germline V gene are LGHDT and YNNKEL (reference sequence). This CDR3 contains 13 residues.

A few counts support this clonotype. This chain connects TRBV29-1 to TRBJ1-1; D ambiguous. Germline V gene lookup returns CDR1 SQVTM and CDR2 ANQGSEA. V was clipped by 3 bases and J by 1 base, with 9 bases between them. The CDR3 runs 13 residues. The CDR3 here is CSVDDPWNTEAFF. In DNA form, the CDR3 reads TGCAGCGTTGACGATCCCTGGAACACTGAAGCTTTCTTT.

This clonotype was picked up many times. V gene TRBV12-3 or TRBV12-4 combines with J gene TRBJ2-5; 10 positions match TRBD1. The J segment lost 5 bases and the V segment lost 5 bases, leaving 11 bases of the junction unmatched. The CDR3 has 16 amino acids. The CDR3 reads CASSPRTGGMWETQYF. The CDR3 DNA is TGTGCCAGCAGTCCCCGGACAGGGGGGATGTGGGAGACCCAGTACTTC.

This clonotype was counted many times. The chain has TRBV6-1 and TRBJ1-1; D ambiguous. Germline V gene data show CDR1 as MNHNS and CDR2 as SASEGT. The CDR3 consists of 13 residues. V shed 7 bases and J shed 3 bases, with 12 bases lying between them. DNA for the CDR3: TGTGCCAGCACGGATCCGCCTTACACTGAAGCTTTCTTT. Its protein product is CASTDPPYTEAFF.

This clonotype was found many times. CDR3 residues: CASSVGRDTEAFF. Here the CDR3 DNA reads TGTGCCAGCAGTGTGGGGCGCGACACTGAAGCTTTCTTT. This chain joins TRBV2 and TRBJ1-1, with D maybe TRBD1 (5 bases). CDR3 size: 13 residues. Germline V CDR1 and CDR2: SNHLY, FYNNEI. V gave up 4 bases and J gave up 3 bases, with 9 bases separating them. Variable domain in full (rest from reference TRBV2 and TRBJ1-1): EPEVTQTPSHQVTQMGQEVILRCVPISNHLYFYWYRQILGQKVEFLVSFYNNEISEKSEIFDDQFSVERPDGSNFTLKIRSTKLEDSAMYFCASSVGRDTEAFFGQGTRLTVV.

This clonotype was recorded many times. V and J are TRBV3-1 and TRBJ2-5; tentative D call: TRBD1 (5 bases). Germline V gene sequence: CDR1 LGHDT, CDR2 YNNKEL (reference sequence). Between the trimmed V and J ends, which lost 3 bases and 5 bases, there was a span of 19 bases. This CDR3 has 16 amino acids. The CDR3 here is CASSQWSDKMRETQYF. The CDR3 DNA reads as TGTGCCAGCAGCCAGTGGTCGGACAAGATGCGTGAGACCCAGTACTTC.

The chain's CDR3 is CASSLGDRSSMGYTF. As DNA, the CDR3 is TGCGCCAGCAGCTTGGGTGACAGGTCCTCTATGGGCTACACCTTC. The rearrangement joins TRBV5-1 to TRBJ1-2; D is perhaps TRBD1 (6 bases). The CDR3 is made up of 15 amino acids. CDR1 and CDR2 from the germline V gene are SGHRS and YFSETQ. Trimming pared 0 bases from V and 8 bases from J, leaving 17 bases between.

This chain joins TRBV29-1 and TRBJ1-2; D not resolved. Germline-derived CDR1 and CDR2 are SQVTM and ANQGSEA. The CDR3 covers 14 residues. Trimming took 7 bases from V and 3 from J, leaving 18 bases between them. This CDR3 reads CSAQSGHRDYGYTF. The CDR3 DNA reads TGCAGCGCCCAAAGTGGGCACCGAGACTATGGCTACACCTTC.

At least ten counts were recorded for this clonotype. The gene calls are TRBV5-1 and TRBJ1-4; the match to TRBD1 covers 7 bases. The V segment lost 0 bases and the J segment 7 bases; nucleotides outside the gene matches: 9. Germline assignment: CDR1 SGHRS and CDR2 YFSETQ. There are 16 residues in the CDR3. CDR3 sequence (DNA): TGCGCCAGCAGCTTGGGATCAACAGGGGCGGCTGAAAAACTGTTTTTT. Translation: CASSLGSTGAAEKLFF.

This clonotype has a count of ten or more. This chain connects TRBV7-2 to TRBJ2-7; 7 bases are shared with TRBD1. Germline loops: CDR1 SGHTA, CDR2 FQGNSA. This CDR3 has 14 amino acids. J was trimmed by 5 bases and V by 2 bases; bases with no gene match: 6. This CDR3 is CASSLSAGGDEQYF. CDR3 DNA: TGTGCCAGCAGCTTATCGGCAGGGGGTGACGAGCAGTACTTC.

The rearrangement joins TRBV7-8 to TRBJ2-1; D remains unclear. Deletions cut 5 bases from V and 7 bases from J, with 9 bases between. The germline V gene has CDR1 SGHVS and CDR2 FQNEAQ. The length of the CDR3 is 12 residues. The CDR3 region has the DNA TGTGCCAGCAGCCGGATGGGAAATGAGCAGTTCTTC. Translation: CASSRMGNEQFF.

In DNA form, the CDR3 reads TGCGCCAGCAGCTCGAACAGGGGACTGGACACTGAAGCTTTCTTT. It translates to CASSSNRGLDTEAFF. This sequence joins TRBV5-1 and TRBJ1-1, with 7 bases fitting TRBD1. Trimming cost V 3 bases and J 3 bases; bases outside gene matches: 8. Per germline, CDR1 SGHRS and CDR2 YFSETQ. This CDR3 has 15 amino acids.

The chain has TRBV2 and TRBJ2-2, with D unclear. V was shortened by 6 bases and J by 4 bases, with 6 bases between the two germline ends. Per the germline V gene, CDR1 is SNHLY and CDR2 is FYNNEI. The CDR3 spans 12 residues. CDR3 bases: TGTGCCAGCAGATTTCGCACCGGGGAGCTGTTTTTT. Encoded protein: CASRFRTGELFF.

The chain joins TRBV29-1 to TRBJ1-4; TRBD1 is a possible D gene (5 bases). This CDR3 is 13 amino acids long. Looked up from germline, CDR1 is SQVTM and CDR2 is ANQGSEA. Trimming pared 5 bases from V and 8 bases from J, leaving 15 bases between. The chain's CDR3 is CSVQARVGEKLFF. The CDR3 DNA reads as TGCAGCGTTCAGGCCAGGGTGGGCGAAAAACTGTTTTTT.

This clonotype occurred a few times. This chain connects TRBV3-1 to TRBJ1-6; D is perhaps TRBD1 (5 bases). The length of the CDR3 is 14 residues. The V end was cut by 1 base, the J end by 7 bases, with 8 bases between. Germline V gene sequence: CDR1 LGHDT, CDR2 YNNKEL (reference sequence). The CDR3 loop reads CASSQGQQNSPLHF. CDR3 bases: TGTGCCAGCAGCCAAGGACAGCAAAATTCACCCCTCCACTTT.

The table lists this clonotype with a few counts. The genes are TRBV12-3 or TRBV12-4 and TRBJ1-1; D is unresolved. V shed 2 bases and J shed 8 bases, with 9 bases lying between them. The CDR3 is 12 amino acids. In nucleotides, the CDR3 is TGTGCCAGCAGTTTATTTGGACTAGAAGCTTTCTTT. Protein sequence: CASSLFGLEAFF.

This clonotype showed up just a few times. CDR3 sequence reads: CASSPPRGPGEQYF. In DNA form, the CDR3 reads TGTGCCAGCAGTCCCCCCCGCGGGCCCGGCGAGCAGTACTTC. V and J are TRBV28 and TRBJ2-7; tentative D call: TRBD2 (5 bases). The CDR3 has 14 amino acids. CDR1 and CDR2 (germline): MDHEN, SYDVKM. Trimming removed 5 bases at V and 6 bases at J, with 17 bases between. Supplemented by reference TRBV28 and TRBJ2-7, the full variable domain reads DVKVTQSSRYLVKRTGEKVFLECVQDMDHENMFWYRQDPGLGLRLIYFSYDVKMKEKGDIPEGYSVSREKKERFSLILESASTNQTSMYLCASSPPRGPGEQYFGPGTRLTVT.

The gene calls are TRBV5-1 and TRBJ1-4; D is undetermined. The CDR3 runs 15 residues. Trimming cost V 4 bases and J 7 bases, with 17 bases left between them. From germline, CDR1 is SGHRS and CDR2 YFSETQ. CDR3 DNA: TGCGCCAGCAGCCCCCACCGGGAAGTTTTTGAAAAACTGTTTTTT. Residues: CASSPHREVFEKLFF.

There are a few counts of this clonotype. The chain recombines TRBV6-2 or TRBV6-3 with TRBJ1-2, with D uncertain. Germline V CDR1 and CDR2: MNHEY, SVGEGT. The CDR3 is 11 amino acids. The V gene lost 5 bases and the J gene lost 13 bases, with 14 bases spanning the gap. The CDR3 loop is CASSAPGRSTF. In nucleotides, the CDR3 is TGTGCCAGCAGTGCCCCGGGCCGCTCCACCTTC.

The V and J genes are TRBV10-3 and TRBJ2-7; a possible D gene is TRBD1 (6 bases). Germline lookup yields CDR1 ENHRY and CDR2 SYGVKD. The CDR3 contains 12 residues. The V gene lost 10 bases and the J gene lost 5 bases, with 15 bases spanning the gap. CDR3 in amino acids: CATRRTGNEQYF. Written as DNA, the CDR3 is TGTGCCACCCGACGCACAGGGAACGAGCAGTACTTC.

The genes are TRBV20-1 and TRBJ2-7; D is unclear. Trimming pared 5 bases from V and 1 base from J, leaving 6 bases between. Germline values: CDR1 DFQATT, CDR2 SNEGSKA (reference sequence). The CDR3 loop spans 11 amino acids. The CDR3 protein is CSAADSYEQYF. CDR3 in DNA: TGCAGTGCTGCGGATTCCTACGAGCAGTACTTC.

This clonotype was detected ten times or more. The chain combines TRBV7-2 with TRBJ2-7; the D is unclear. V lost 5 bases, J lost 2 bases, and 4 bases lay in between. This CDR3 has 11 amino acids. Per the germline V gene, CDR1 is SGHTA and CDR2 is FQGNSA. CDR3 DNA: TGTGCCAGCAGCACCCCCTACGAGCAGTACTTC. Its translation: CASSTPYEQYF.

This clonotype has at least ten counts. The V gene is TRBV28, the J gene TRBJ2-5; TRBD2 is a possible D gene (5 bases). This CDR3 spans 16 amino acids. CDR1 MDHEN and CDR2 SYDVKM come from the germline V gene. The germline V and J ends were trimmed by 9 bases and 7 bases, with 27 bases remaining between them. DNA for the CDR3: TGTGCCAGAGATGGACTTGAGGCGGGCTTCGGGCGGACCCAGTACTTC. It yields the protein CARDGLEAGFGRTQYF.

V usage is TRBV12-3 or TRBV12-4 and J usage is TRBJ1-1, with a possible D match to TRBD1 (6 bases). The CDR3 extends over 14 amino acids. Trimming cost V 4 bases and J 5 bases, with 14 bases left between them. CDR3 bases: TGTGCCAGCAGTTCGGACAGAGAAGGAACTGAAGCTTTCTTT. This translates into CASSSDREGTEAFF.

This chain uses TRBV6-1 with TRBJ2-2; D is possibly TRBD1 or TRBD2 (5 bases each). Trimming cost V 0 bases and J 4 bases, with 12 bases left between them. CDR3 length equals 16 residues. Germline CDR1 and CDR2: MNHNS and SASEGT. The DNA for the CDR3 is TGTGCCAGCAGTGAAGCGCTGAGGGGCCGCACCGGGGAGCTGTTTTTT. Protein sequence: CASSEALRGRTGELFF.

The table lists this clonotype with a few counts. The chain employs TRBV12-3 or TRBV12-4 and TRBJ2-2, with D perhaps being TRBD1 or TRBD2 (6 bases each). This CDR3 region has 17 residues. The CDR3 loop reads CVGGGEPAGSNIRELFF. CDR3 nucleotide sequence: TGTGTCGGGGGCGGGGAGCCGGCGGGATCCAACATCCGGGAGCTGTTTTTT.